These 12 T cell receptor beta chains were all obtained from the same sample, sequenced in a study of blood T cells in healthy people across ages. It was with a sample-barcoded 5' primer and a J-beta primer mix that a second PCR of about 6 to 12 cycles was run. TCRdb re-called the 5' RACE reads with MiXCR, one entry per CDR3 protein. This sample carries about 620,000 distinct CDR3 sequences, roughly 21% of them seen once, and the ten largest clones take roughly 3.6%. The sequenced material came from blood. The receptors stem from a man between 65 and 85 years old in good health.

This rearrangement joins TRBV5-1 to TRBJ2-5; D not certain. Judging by the DNA end, TRBJ2-7 fits better; the J call may be wrong. The V gene's germline CDR1 is SGHRS and CDR2 YFSETQ. This CDR3 is 14 amino acids long. Here the CDR3 DNA reads TGCGCCAGCAGCTTGGAGGCCGTAACCTACGAGCAGTACTTC. Its translation: CASSLEAVTYEQYF.

This clonotype was recorded at least ten times. This chain joins TRBV28 and TRBJ2-5, with 13 bases matching TRBD2. CDR1 and CDR2 (germline): MDHEN, SYDVKM. With V trimmed by 6 bases and J by 1 base, 8 bases remained unmatched. The CDR3 sequence is 17 residues long. CDR3 sequence (DNA): TGTGCCAGCAGCATCTGGACTAGCGGGAGCACCCAAGAGACCCAGTACTTC. This encodes CASSIWTSGSTQETQYF.

This chain uses TRBV28 with TRBJ2-2; D not certain. V lost 2 bases to trimming and J lost 0 bases, with 4 bases between them. In germline, CDR1 is MDHEN, CDR2 SYDVKM. The CDR3 sequence is 14 residues long. Here the CDR3 DNA reads TGTGCCAGCAGTTTAAACCCGAACACCGGGGAGCTGTTTTTT. Protein: CASSLNPNTGELFF.

V usage is TRBV4-3 and J usage is TRBJ2-7, with D perhaps TRBD2 (5 bases). The CDR3 covers 14 residues. Trimming took 0 bases from V and 6 from J, leaving 12 bases between them. Germline loops: CDR1 LGHNA, CDR2 YSLEER. CDR3 DNA sequence: TGCGCCAGCAGCCAAGAGGGTTCGAGCGGCGAGCAGTACTTC. Amino acid sequence: CASSQEGSSGEQYF.

This clonotype was observed once. Its ends do not fully match the called genes, so a read error is possible. The chain carries TRBV20-1 and TRBJ2-3, with 7 nucleotides matching TRBD2. CDR1 and CDR2 (germline): DFQATT, SNEGSKA (reference sequence). The CDR3 length is 16 residues. CDR3 region: CSARDYTGGLTDTRYF. DNA of the CDR3: TGCAGTGCTAGAGATTACACGGGGGGTCTCACAGATACGCGGTATTTT.

V usage is TRBV29-1 and J usage is TRBJ2-7; D remains ambiguous. V gave up 6 bases and J gave up 0 bases, with 12 bases separating them. Germline V gene lookup returns CDR1 SQVTM and CDR2 ANQGSEA. The CDR3 sequence is 13 residues long. The CDR3 sequence is CSVVLQYSYEQYF. The CDR3 region has the DNA TGCAGCGTCGTTCTACAGTACTCCTACGAGCAGTACTTC.

The V call is TRBV11-2, the J call TRBJ2-7, with D tentatively TRBD2 (5 bases). CDR3 size: 16 residues. V was shortened by 1 base and J by 2 bases, with 15 bases between the two germline ends. Germline lookup yields CDR1 SGHAT and CDR2 FQNNGV. Written as DNA, the CDR3 is TGTGCCAGCAGCTTAGTGAGAGCGGACCGGACCTACGAGCAGTACTTC. Residues: CASSLVRADRTYEQYF.

This clonotype was seen at least ten times. The V gene is TRBV5-1, the J gene TRBJ2-5; D perhaps matches TRBD1 (6 bases). The CDR3 sequence is 14 residues long. V was cut by 4 bases and J by 2 bases, with 12 bases left in between. CDR1 is SGHRS and CDR2 is YFSETQ in the germline V gene. The CDR3 protein is CASSQQGRQETQYF. The CDR3 coding sequence is TGCGCCAGCAGCCAACAGGGAAGGCAAGAGACCCAGTACTTC.

This clonotype was picked up many times. The chain couples TRBV5-1 to TRBJ2-1; D is perhaps TRBD2 (6 bases). Germline V gene sequence: CDR1 SGHRS, CDR2 YFSETQ. The CDR3 length is 14 residues. Trimming pared 4 bases from V and 4 bases from J, leaving 12 bases between. CDR3 nucleotides: TGCGCCAGCAGCCCGGGGACTGATTACAATGAGCAGTTCTTC. Translated: CASSPGTDYNEQFF.

This clonotype was detected a few times. The chain carries TRBV29-1 and TRBJ2-7, with D possibly TRBD2 on 6 matching bases. Germline CDR1 reads SQVTM; CDR2 reads ANQGSEA. The CDR3 sequence is 14 residues long. Between the trimmed V and J ends, which lost 4 bases and 3 bases, there was a span of 16 bases. In DNA form, the CDR3 reads TGCAGCGTTGCAGGTACGGGAGAGAGCTACGAGCAGTACTTC. It is translated as CSVAGTGESYEQYF.

This clonotype has ten or more counts. The genes are TRBV7-2 and TRBJ2-4, with TRBD1 matching over 8 bases. Germline values: CDR1 SGHTA, CDR2 FQGNSA. The trim removed 5 bases at V and 3 bases at J, leaving 6 bases unmatched. The CDR3 extends over 15 amino acids. CDR3 sequence reads: CASSVRGQDKNIQYF. The CDR3 region has the DNA TGTGCCAGCAGCGTCAGGGGGCAGGACAAAAACATTCAGTACTTC.

This clonotype was detected a few times. This sequence joins TRBV12-3 or TRBV12-4 and TRBJ1-1; D may be TRBD1 (5 bases). Trimming took off 5 bases at V and 6 bases at J, with 22 bases between the two ends. The CDR3 extends over 16 amino acids. CDR3 sequence: CASSPYDSNRDPEAFF. The CDR3 DNA reads as TGTGCCAGCAGTCCGTACGACTCCAATAGGGACCCTGAAGCTTTCTTT.